This is a list of T cell receptor beta chains from one sample in a study of CD4+ T cells in melanoma. This table comes from immunoSEQ multiplex PCR, and its TCRdb copy is limited to in-frame clones, with some not included. This sample yields 140,000 or so clones, of which nearly 95% are seen a single time; 1.5% to 1.9% belongs to the top ten. The receptors here all came from a human donor with melanoma. CDR3s include the opening cysteine and the closing phenylalanine or tryptophan. The D gene is left open where the match is weak. A row's size may be missing; if present it is once, few, many or a size class.

>TRBV9|-|TRBJ2-1|-
TGTGCCAGCAGCGTAGGACCCTGGGGGGACAACAATGAGCAGTTCTTC
CASSVGPWGDNNEQFF
>TRBV18|-|TRBJ1-1|-
TGTGCCAGCTCAAATTCTCGATACACTGAAGCTTTCTTT
CASSNSRYTEAFF
>TRBV10-1|-|TRBJ1-3|once
TGCGCCAGCAGGGACGCAGGGAACTCTGGAAACACCATATATTTT
CASRDAGNSGNTIYF
>TRBV1|-|TRBJ1-1|-
TGCACCAGCAGCCAAGTTCCGGGACAGGGCTTGGTACCTGAAGCTTTCTTT
CTSSQVPGQGLVPEAFF
>TRBV10-3|-|TRBJ1-2|-
TGTGCCATCAGGGACCTCAGGGATGGCTACACCTTC
CAIRDLRDGYTF
>TRBV30|-|TRBJ2-5|-
TGTGCCTGGAGTGGGGCGGAGACCCAGTACTTC
CAWSGAETQYF
>TRBV2|-|TRBJ1-5|-
TGTGCCAGCACCTACCCGGGTGACCAGCCCCAGCATTTT
CASTYPGDQPQHF
>TRBV4-1|TRBD2|TRBJ2-1|-
TGCGCCAGCAGCTGGGCTAGCGGAGCGCCGAGCTCCTACAATGAGCAGTTCTTC
CASSWASGAPSSYNEQFF
>TRBV18|-|TRBJ2-5|-
TGTGCCAGCTCACCACTAGGGGATGGAGAGACCCAGTACTTC
CASSPLGDGETQYF
>TRBV4-1|TRBD1|TRBJ1-2|-
TGCGCCAGCAGTCCACCGGGACAGGGGTCTAACTATGGCTACACCTTC
CASSPPGQGSNYGYTF
>TRBV6-5|TRBD2|TRBJ2-7|-
TGTGCCAGCAGTTACTCGGGTGGCGGGGGATACGAGCAGTACTTC
CASSYSGGGGYEQYF
>TRBV9|-|TRBJ2-7|-
TGTGCCAGCGCCGGAGGTGATTACGAGCAGTACTTC
CASAGGDYEQYF
>TRBV5-1|TRBD2|TRBJ2-3|-
TGCGCCAGCAGGCCCTGGGGCGGGGGGGAAGATACGCAGTATTTT
CASRPWGGGEDTQYF
>TRBV12-2|-|TRBJ2-5|-
TGTGCAAGTGCCAAAGGGGTGACCCAAGAGACCCAGTACTTC
CASAKGVTQETQYF
>TRBV2|TRBD1|TRBJ1-2|-
TGTGCCAGCAGCGAACTTAGGACAGGGGGAGTCTATGGCTACACCTTC
CASSELRTGGVYGYTF
>TRBV15|TRBD1|TRBJ1-2|-
TGTGCCACCAGCAGAGATGGACAGGGGGAGGGCTACACCTTC
CATSRDGQGEGYTF
>TRBV5-6|-|TRBJ1-4|-
TGTGCCAGCAGTAAACGGGGCAAGGAAAAACTGTTTTTT
CASSKRGKEKLFF
>TRBV19|TRBD2|TRBJ2-1|-
TGTGCCAGTAGCCGAGCCTGGGATAGCGGGGGCGACCCTTTGTTCTTC
CASSRAWDSGGDPLFF
>TRBV10-3|TRBD1|TRBJ1-2|-
TGTGCCATCAGCCAAACCGGGACAGAATATGGCTACACCTTC
CAISQTGTEYGYTF
>TRBV5-5|-|TRBJ1-2|-
TGTGCCAGCAGCTTGAACGGGAGAGGCTACACCTTC
CASSLNGRGYTF
>TRBV5-4|-|TRBJ2-2|-
TGTGCCAGCAGCTTGGAGTGGGGTGGTAGCGGGGAGCTGTTTTTT
CASSLEWGGSGELFF
>TRBV10-1|-|TRBJ2-7|-
TGCGCCAGCAGTAACAGGAGAGGCGGGTACGAGCAGTACTTC
CASSNRRGGYEQYF
>TRBV7-8|-|TRBJ1-5|-
TGTGCCAGCAGCTTACGCGGTTTACAGGGTATAGGTCAGCCCCAGCATTTT
CASSLRGLQGIGQPQHF
>TRBV15|-|TRBJ1-5|-
TGTGCCACCAGCGGACCCAACAGGGCCCAGCCCCAGCATTTT
CATSGPNRAQPQHF
>TRBV11-2|-|TRBJ1-1|-
TGTGCCAGCAGCTTAGAGCGGTTTGCAACTGAAGCTTTCTTT
CASSLERFATEAFF
>TRBV10-3|-|TRBJ1-2|-
TGTGCCATCAAAGTCGGCGGCAGCTTCTATGGCTACACCTTC
CAIKVGGSFYGYTF
>TRBV2|-|TRBJ1-1|-
TGTGCCAGCAGTGGTTTATCAGGGCCGAACACTGAAGCTTTCTTT
CASSGLSGPNTEAFF
>TRBV10-1|TRBD2|TRBJ2-3|-
TGCGCCAGCAGTCCGATAGCGGGGGCACCAGATACGCAGTATTTT
CASSPIAGAPDTQYF
>TRBV6-5|TRBD2|TRBJ2-2|-
TGTGCCAGCGGGGCGGGGGGATACACCGGGGAGCTGTTTTTT
CASGAGGYTGELFF
>TRBV7-2|-|TRBJ1-4|-
TGTGCCAGCAGCTTAGTCGGGGGGGTAACTGAAAAACTGTTTTTT
CASSLVGGVTEKLFF
>TRBV5-1|TRBD1|TRBJ1-2|once
TGCGCCAGCAGCTTCGCCAATACATTCGAAGTACAGCTACCAGGGGGTGGCTACACCTTC
CASSFANTFEVQLPGGGYTF
>TRBV27|-|TRBJ2-2|-
TGTGCCAGCAGTCCCATTATAAACACCGGGGAGCTGTTTTTT
CASSPIINTGELFF
>TRBV2|-|TRBJ2-2|-
TGTGCCAGCAGTTCCATCAAGAACACCGGGGAGCTGTTTTTT
CASSSIKNTGELFF